This T cell receptor (beta chain) stems from a study of T cells in Graves' hyperthyroidism and ophthalmopathy. Germline CDR1 reads LGHDT; CDR2 reads YNNKEL (reference sequence). The CDR3 is 13 residues long. V was clipped by 1 base and J by 3 bases, with 4 bases between them. From RNA transcripts, TCR beta CDR3 regions were amplified. Using the HTBI primer set, a first-round RT-PCR was run on the TCR CDR3. Via MiXCR, TCRdb re-called the multiplex PCR reads, giving one row per CDR3 protein. The data contain about 210,000 distinct CDR3 sequences, around 20% of them seen just once; the ten biggest clones take up around 47%. There are many counts of this clonotype.

The V and J genes are TRBV3-1 and TRBJ2-1; unclear D gene. The sequence derives from a man aged 35 to 55 with Graves' hyperthyroidism. Sequenced: blood. The CDR3 here is CASSQGIYNEQFF. The CDR3 DNA is TGTGCCAGCAGCCAAGGTATCTACAATGAGCAGTTCTTC.